Below are 26 T cell receptor beta chains sequenced from a single sample in a study of blood T cell repertoires in COVID-19. The method was immunoSEQ multiplex PCR; TCRdb's version includes in-frame clones alone and lacks a portion of them. The repertoire holds roughly 380,000 clones, with around 87% as singletons. Sequenced sample: PBMCs or T cells enriched from blood (not recorded which). These receptors were collected from a man aged 30 to 39 who had recovered from COVID-19.

The V gene is TRBV5-4, the J gene TRBJ2-1; weak D call: TRBD2 (5 bases). With 4 bases removed from V and 0 bases from J, the gap between germline ends came to 14 bases. The CDR3 spans 16 residues. Germline V gene sequence: CDR1 SGHNT, CDR2 YYREEE (reference sequence). Written as DNA, the CDR3 is TGTGCCAGCAGCCGCCAGCGGTCTGGCTCCTACAATGAGCAGTTCTTC. This encodes CASSRQRSGSYNEQFF.

V and J are TRBV2 and TRBJ1-4; D remains unclear. Germline CDR1 SNHLY, CDR2 FYNNEI. The CDR3 contains 12 residues. The V and J ends lost 11 bases and 5 bases respectively, with 12 bases between them. Here the CDR3 DNA reads TGTGCCGCCTCAGGCTTCAATGAAAAACTGTTTTTT. It is translated as CAASGFNEKLFF.

The CDR3 spells CASSPGLGWDEQYF. The CDR3 DNA follows: TGTGCCAGCAGCCCGGGACTAGGTTGGGACGAGCAGTACTTC. The genes are TRBV3-1 (or the pseudogene TRBV3-2) and TRBJ2-7; 8 nucleotides agree with TRBD2. CDR1 is LGHDT and CDR2 is YNNKEL in the germline V gene (reference sequence). After removal of 4 bases from V and 5 bases from J, the junction contained 7 bases not matched to a gene. CDR3 length equals 14 residues.

The chain combines TRBV7-9 with TRBJ1-1, with D maybe TRBD1 (5 bases). The germline V gene has CDR1 SEHNR and CDR2 FQNEAQ (reference sequence). The germline V and J ends were trimmed by 1 base and 7 bases, with 7 bases remaining between them. The CDR3 has 12 amino acids. In nucleotides, the CDR3 is TGTGCCAGCAGCTTAGGACAGTATGAAGCTTTCTTT. Translation gives CASSLGQYEAFF.

V gene TRBV27 combines with J gene TRBJ2-3; possible D gene TRBD2, 5 bases. Germline V gene lookup returns CDR1 MNHEY and CDR2 SMNVEV (reference sequence). This CDR3 contains 14 residues. Trimming removed 6 bases from V and 3 bases from J, with 13 bases in between. CDR3 sequence reads: CASRGASKTDTQYF. The CDR3 region has the DNA TGTGCCAGCAGGGGAGCATCGAAGACAGATACGCAGTATTTT.

V is TRBV5-1 and J is TRBJ2-2, with 11 nucleotides matching TRBD2. The CDR3 runs 16 residues. The germline CDR1 and CDR2 sequences are SGHRS and YFSETQ. The V segment lost 0 bases and the J segment 4 bases; nucleotides outside the gene matches: 2. CDR3 nucleotide sequence: TGCGCCAGCAGCTTGGCCGGGACTAGCGGCACCGGGGAGCTGTTTTTT. Translating it yields CASSLAGTSGTGELFF.

The chain combines TRBV21-1 with TRBJ2-7; the D call of TRBD2 is as the table states it, not checked on the DNA. TRBV21-1 counts as a pseudogene. The CDR3 runs 12 residues. The CDR3 DNA reads as TGTGCTCCCATTTTTAGCCCCTACGAGCAGTACTTC. It encodes CAPIFSPYEQYF.

The genes are TRBV30 and TRBJ2-3; tentative D call: TRBD1 (6 bases). The germline gives CDR1 GTSNPN, CDR2 SVGIG (reference sequence). With 0 bases removed from V and 3 bases from J, the gap between germline ends came to 16 bases. The CDR3 runs 16 residues. The CDR3 is CAWSVRYTGWTDTQYF. The CDR3 region has the DNA TGTGCCTGGAGTGTACGTTACACAGGGTGGACAGATACGCAGTATTTT.

The chain links TRBV6-2 or TRBV6-3 to TRBJ1-1, with TRBD1 identical over 9 bases. This CDR3 spans 15 amino acids. CDR1 MNHEY and CDR2 SVGEGT come from the germline V gene. After removal of 6 bases from V and 6 bases from J, the junction contained 11 bases not matched to a gene. As DNA, the CDR3 is TGTGCCAGCAGCCGAGGCGGGACAGGGAGCTCTGAAGCTTTCTTT. Translating it yields CASSRGGTGSSEAFF.

The V gene is TRBV4-1, the J gene TRBJ1-6; 7 bases are shared with TRBD1. CDR3 length: 17 residues. CDR1 is MGHRA and CDR2 is YSYEKL in the germline V gene. The junction had 9 bases not matched to a gene; V was cut back by 4 bases and J by 3 bases. DNA of the CDR3: TGCGCCAGCAGCCCCCGAGGACAGGACCTCTATAATTCACCCCTCCACTTT. It specifies CASSPRGQDLYNSPLHF.

The V and J genes are TRBV4-1 and TRBJ2-7; D possibly corresponds to TRBD1 (6 bases). The germline gives CDR1 MGHRA, CDR2 YSYEKL. The CDR3 spans 13 residues. The ends were cut back, 4 bases at V and 0 bases at J, with 7 bases in the middle. This CDR3 reads CASSPGHSYEQYF. The CDR3 DNA is TGCGCCAGCAGCCCGGGACACTCCTACGAGCAGTACTTC.

In nucleotides, the CDR3 is TGTGCCAGCAGGTCTGACAGGGCTCAAATATACGAGCAGTACTTC. Amino acid sequence: CASRSDRAQIYEQYF. The chain combines TRBV2 with TRBJ2-7, with 7 bases matching TRBD1. The germline V gene encodes CDR1 SNHLY and CDR2 FYNNEI. There are 15 residues in the CDR3. The ends lost 6 bases at V and 4 bases at J; junction bases unmatched: 12.

This chain connects TRBV5-1 to TRBJ1-1; possibly TRBD1 for D (6 bases). CDR3 length: 12 residues. V was pared by 0 bases and J by 8 bases, with 8 bases between. CDR1 SGHRS and CDR2 YFSETQ come from the germline V gene. CDR3 region: CASSLVQGEAFF. CDR3 nucleotides: TGCGCCAGCAGCTTGGTGCAGGGGGAAGCTTTCTTT.

This clone appeared a single time. This chain connects TRBV6-1 to TRBJ2-5; D not resolved. This CDR3 spans 12 amino acids. Between the trimmed V and J ends, which lost 3 bases and 4 bases, there was a span of 6 bases. Germline values: CDR1 MNHNS, CDR2 SASEGT. CDR3 nucleotide sequence: TGTGCCAGCAGTGAGGAGAGAGAGACCCAGTACTTC. It codes for CASSEERETQYF.

The chain links TRBV5-1 to TRBJ1-5; D ambiguous. Trimming left V 4 bases short and J 4 bases short, with 9 bases between. CDR1 and CDR2 from the germline V gene are SGHRS and YFSETQ. This CDR3 has 13 amino acids. The CDR3 reads CASSTNPNQPQHF. Here the CDR3 DNA reads TGCGCCAGCAGCACAAATCCAAATCAGCCCCAGCATTTT.

The genes are TRBV9 and TRBJ1-6; D ambiguous. This CDR3 has 12 residues. V shed 0 bases and J shed 12 bases, with 7 bases lying between them. Germline V CDR1 and CDR2: SGDLS, YYNGEE. The CDR3 nucleotides are TGTGCCAGCAGCGTAGAGCCGGGACCCCTCCACTTT. Protein sequence: CASSVEPGPLHF. Drawing the rest from reference TRBV9 and TRBJ1-6, the complete variable domain is DSGVTQTPKHLITATGQRVTLRCSPRSGDLSVYWYQQSLDQGLQFLIQYYNGEERAKGNILERFSAQQFPDLHSELNLSSLELGDSALYFCASSVEPGPLHFGNGTRLTVT.

This clone was seen once. The junction differs from germline at one of its ends, possibly a read error. The rearrangement links TRBV5-1 to TRBJ2-6; TRBD2 is a possible D gene (7 bases). Germline values: CDR1 SGHRS, CDR2 YFSETQ. The CDR3 has 17 residues. Written as DNA, the CDR3 is TGCGCCCGCAGCTTGGGGGCGGGGGCCCCCGGGGCCAACGTCCTGACTTTC. As protein: CARSLGAGAPGANVLTF.

The rearrangement joins TRBV6-5 to TRBJ2-3; possibly TRBD2 for D (6 bases). CDR3 length: 14 residues. Germline V gives CDR1 MNHEY, CDR2 SVGAGI. The V end was cut by 2 bases, the J end by 6 bases, with 12 bases between. The CDR3 loop is CASSYNGGTDTQYF. CDR3 bases: TGTGCCAGCAGTTACAACGGGGGAACGGATACGCAGTATTTT.

This chain joins TRBV5-1 and TRBJ2-2, with 7 bases matching TRBD2. Germline V gene lookup returns CDR1 SGHRS and CDR2 YFSETQ. The CDR3 has 15 amino acids. V gave up 2 bases and J gave up 3 bases; unmatched junction bases: 4. This chain's CDR3 is CASSFGEGYTGELFF. The CDR3 DNA reads as TGCGCCAGCAGCTTTGGGGAGGGCTACACCGGGGAGCTGTTTTTT.

The chain carries TRBV9 and TRBJ1-3; D not resolved. V was trimmed by 0 bases and J by 4 bases, leaving 11 bases between them. The CDR3 loop spans 15 amino acids. Per germline, CDR1 SGDLS and CDR2 YYNGEE. CDR3 DNA: TGTGCCAGCAGCGTAGATTCCGGGAACGGAAACACCATATATTTT. This translates into CASSVDSGNGNTIYF.

V usage is TRBV19 and J usage is TRBJ1-1, with D hard to call. Germline-derived CDR1 and CDR2 are LNHDA and SQIVND (reference sequence). The CDR3 runs to 13 residues. Deletions cut 7 bases from V and 9 bases from J, with 18 bases between. Here the CDR3 DNA reads TGTGCCAGTACCCTGGGCCGAAATAATAAAGCTTTCTTT. Amino acids: CASTLGRNNKAFF.

The J gene is TRBJ2-3, the V gene TRBV5-1; the D gene is possibly TRBD1 (6 bases). Germline V lookup: CDR1 SGHRS, CDR2 YFSETQ. CDR3 length equals 15 residues. Between the trimmed V and J ends, which lost 1 base and 2 bases, there was a span of 11 bases. CDR3 residues: CASSLTGLTTDTQYF. CDR3 nucleotides: TGCGCCAGCAGCTTGACAGGGCTAACCACAGATACGCAGTATTTT.

The chain combines TRBV25-1 with TRBJ1-2; 7 bases line up with TRBD1. CDR1 and CDR2 from the germline V gene are MGHDK and SYGVNS. The CDR3 is made up of 15 amino acids. V lost 4 bases and J lost 0; bases outside the gene matches: 5. The chain's CDR3 is CASSGTGEANYGYTF. The CDR3, as DNA: TGTGCCAGCAGTGGGACAGGCGAAGCTAACTATGGCTACACCTTC.

The V call is TRBV5-1, the J call TRBJ2-5; 9 nucleotides align to TRBD2. This CDR3 region has 19 residues. CDR1 SGHRS and CDR2 YFSETQ come from the germline V gene. The J segment lost 5 bases and the V segment lost 4 bases, leaving 21 bases of the junction unmatched. The CDR3 nucleotides read TGCGCCAGCAGCCCCCGAGGGGCTAGCGGGACCCAGCGGCGGGAGACCCAGTACTTC. This codes for CASSPRGASGTQRRETQYF.

This chain links TRBV27 with TRBJ1-4; D is unresolved. Germline V gene data show CDR1 as MNHEY and CDR2 as SMNVEV (reference sequence). The V end was cut by 5 bases, the J end by 7 bases, with 11 bases between. The CDR3 extends over 13 amino acids. CDR3 nucleotides: TGTGCCAGCAGTCGGGCGGAGGGTGAAAAACTGTTTTTT. This gives the protein CASSRAEGEKLFF.

This sequence joins TRBV4-1 and TRBJ1-2; D is uncertain. The V end was cut by 0 bases, the J end by 1 base, with 9 bases between. The CDR3 runs to 15 residues. Germline-derived CDR1 and CDR2 are MGHRA and YSYEKL. Written as DNA, the CDR3 is TGCGCCAGCAGCCAAGAGGAGGGAAGTAACTATGGCTACACCTTC. Protein: CASSQEEGSNYGYTF.